This T cell receptor (beta chain) was recorded in a study of shared clonotypes between healthy human individuals. In germline, CDR1 is SGHTA, CDR2 FQGNSA. This CDR3 has 15 residues. Trimming removed 2 bases at V and 3 bases at J, with 13 bases between. Points on this clone: Its antigen remains unidentified.

Study observations and caveats: In general, naive subsets displayed greater estimated richness than memory subsets did.

Generated by immunoSEQ multiplex PCR, the TCRdb table keeps only in-frame clones and is missing some. The table records about 1.1 million clones, around 78% of them present only once. Sequencing was done on a sample of memory CD4+ T cells from PBMCs. Noted subset: CD45RA-negative fraction. The chain combines TRBV7-2 with TRBJ2-5; TRBD2 is a possible D gene (5 bases). The source of this sequence is a man younger than 30 in good health. Some clones in this sample may be carry-over from other donors' samples. CDR3: CASSLSVTTKETQYF. The CDR3 DNA follows: TGTGCCAGCAGCTTAAGTGTGACTACAAAAGAGACCCAGTACTTC.